These 3 T cell receptor beta chains share one sample of origin, sequenced in a study of T cells expressing NK-cell markers (dated by TCRdb to the early 2020s). The library relied on 5' RACE. Sequenced using an Illumina HiSeq 2000. Following TCRdb reprocessing, every CDR3 protein sequence forms one entry, and DNA is not provided. This sample's table lists some 440,000 distinct CDR3 sequences. Clones ranked in the top ten supply over 1.1% of the sample. The sample was blood T cells: a sorted CD56 or NKG2C T cell subset, CD4+ or CD8+ T cells, or bulk PBMC T cells (not recorded which). These receptors were taken from a woman aged 45 to 65 in good health. Donor details come from another sample of the same person, matched by shared clones.

The rearrangement links TRBV7-9 to TRBJ2-1. There are 17 residues in the CDR3. Germline V gene sequence: CDR1 SEHNR, CDR2 FQNEAQ (reference sequence). The chain's CDR3 is CASSLELSEGSYNEQFF.

The rearrangement joins TRBV24-1 to TRBJ1-1. Germline V gives CDR1 KGHDR, CDR2 SFDVKD. There are 13 residues in the CDR3. CDR3 sequence reads: CATSDPTRTEAFF.

The gene calls are TRBV9 and TRBJ2-3; the TCRdb call, TRBD2, lacks DNA for checking. The CDR3 spans 16 residues. From germline, CDR1 is SGDLS and CDR2 YYNGEE. The CDR3 loop is CASSVAAGGSTDTQYF.